The present TCR beta chain was sequenced within a study of long-term antiretroviral therapy in people with HIV. The study, taken as a whole, reports: Dating from the mid-2000s to the late 2010s, the blood was possibly obtained under older ART regimens. ART was followed by higher diversity that remained below transplant donor controls. The study found narrower CDR3 length ranges in HIV repertoires than in controls.

Germline CDR1 MNHEY, CDR2 SVGAGI. The germline V and J ends were trimmed by 4 bases and 4 bases, with 19 bases remaining between them. This CDR3 has 16 amino acids. On this clone: Its specificity is not known.

It was version v3.0 of the immunoSEQ assay that was run at survey level. Only in-frame clones appear in the TCRdb table, and some are missing; sequencing was by immunoSEQ multiplex PCR. The table records about 18,000 clones, 65% to 85% of them present only once. The source is a woman between 18 and 30 years old with HIV. V is TRBV6-5 and J is TRBJ1-1; maybe TRBD1 (5 bases). The sequencing used unsorted PBMCs, collected 0.6 years after starting antiretroviral therapy. The CDR3 region is CASSLIIGGGGTEAFF. The CDR3 nucleotides are TGTGCCAGCAGTTTAATTATCGGCGGGGGTGGCACTGAAGCTTTCTTT.